What follows is one T cell receptor (beta chain) and its context. Looked up from germline, CDR1 is LNHDA and CDR2 is SQIVND (reference sequence). With 5 bases clipped from V and 7 bases from J, the junction kept 6 bases outside the gene matches. CDR3 length: 15 amino acids. The record originates from a study of CD8 T cells in ankylosing spondylitis. A single record per CDR3 protein comes from TCRdb applying MiXCR to the 5' RACE reads. The sample holds approximately 340,000 distinct CDR3 sequences, roughly 14% seen once. Sequenced: blood, either unsorted or a sorted T cell fraction (not recorded which). This receptor was identified in a male donor with ankylosing spondylitis or in good health (not recorded which). This chain joins TRBV19 and TRBJ1-6; 9 positions agree with TRBD1. CDR3 DNA: TGTGCCAGTAGTGACGGGACAGGGAAGAATTCACCCCTCCACTTT. Amino acids: CASSDGTGKNSPLHF.